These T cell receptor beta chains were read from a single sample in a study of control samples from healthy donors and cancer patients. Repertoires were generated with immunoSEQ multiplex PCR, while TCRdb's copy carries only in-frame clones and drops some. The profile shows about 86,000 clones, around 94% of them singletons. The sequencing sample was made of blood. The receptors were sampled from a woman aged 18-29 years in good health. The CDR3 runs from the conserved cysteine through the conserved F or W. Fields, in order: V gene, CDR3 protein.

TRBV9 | CASSSPGGLPEAFF
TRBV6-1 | CASSEPGYGTQYF
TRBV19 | CASSRTDSGNTIYF
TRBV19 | CASSAQGSGELFF
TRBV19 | CASSIWQPRNYGYTF
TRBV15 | CATSTPYRNTDTQYF
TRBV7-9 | CASSQDRALTNEKLFF
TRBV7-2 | CASSSPGNTIYF
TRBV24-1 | CATMGEGGPYNEQFF
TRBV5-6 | CASSQGRGSYEQYF
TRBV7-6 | CASSQRGEGTDTQYF
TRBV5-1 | CASSPSGGGDTQYF
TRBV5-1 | CASSTGGTRVVDTQYF
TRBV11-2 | CASSLDGTGYGYTF
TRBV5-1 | CASSSSLAGEKKSTDTQYF
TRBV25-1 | CASGGNTQYF
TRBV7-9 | CASSLVVGVNTEAFF
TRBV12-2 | CASRSSPVGGGFLYEQFF
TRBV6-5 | CASSPPGGMGSPLHF
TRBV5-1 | CASRGPPGETQYF
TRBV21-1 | CASSKEGSNQPQHF
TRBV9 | CASSPSFERAMNTEAFF
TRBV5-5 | CASTLMGQTNTEAFF
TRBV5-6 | CASSLPREMNTEAFF
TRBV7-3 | CASSTGGSGELFF
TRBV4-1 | CASSQVGRLISGDTQYF
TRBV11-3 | CASSLDRRGAYNEQFF
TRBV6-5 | CASSLTGAGNTIYF
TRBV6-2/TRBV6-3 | CASSYSQIYGYTF
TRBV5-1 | CASSIAGTDTQYF
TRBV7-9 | CASSLEGGGYTF
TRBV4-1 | CASSRLVGSGNTIYF
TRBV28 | CASTLAGTGGYEQYF
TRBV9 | CASSVQPDRQGNTGELFF
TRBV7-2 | CASSSDTNTEAFF
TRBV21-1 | CASSNVGSGNTIYF
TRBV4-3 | CASSQERLGGNEQFF
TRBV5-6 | CASSLDDASMEQFF
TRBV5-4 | CASSSSRGREGYEQYF
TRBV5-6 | CASSLGQPDTQYF
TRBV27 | CASSLWPGSSYEQYF
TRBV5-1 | CASSFSSEGGDFF
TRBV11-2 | CASSRRTGAFYNEQFF
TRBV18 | CASSPGEATNEKLFF
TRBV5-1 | CASSFTVNTGELFF
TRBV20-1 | CSARSHEQFF
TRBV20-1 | CSASFRQGNYGYTF
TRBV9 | CASSNKGFSGNTIYF
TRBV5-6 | CASRGDSYEQYF
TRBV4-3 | CASSQEGGPSLPYNEQFF